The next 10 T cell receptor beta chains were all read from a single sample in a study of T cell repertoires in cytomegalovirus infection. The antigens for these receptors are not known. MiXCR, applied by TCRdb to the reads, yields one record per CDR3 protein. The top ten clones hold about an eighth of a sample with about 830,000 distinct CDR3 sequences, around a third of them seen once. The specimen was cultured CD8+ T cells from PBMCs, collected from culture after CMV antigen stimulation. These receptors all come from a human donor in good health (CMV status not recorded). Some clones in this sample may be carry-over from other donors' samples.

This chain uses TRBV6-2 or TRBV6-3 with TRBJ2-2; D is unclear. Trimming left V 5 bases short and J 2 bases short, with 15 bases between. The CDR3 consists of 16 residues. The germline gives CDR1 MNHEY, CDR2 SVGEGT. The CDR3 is CASSKDIHRNTGELFF. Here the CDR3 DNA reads TGTGCCAGCAGTAAAGACATACACAGAAACACCGGGGAGCTGTTTTTT.

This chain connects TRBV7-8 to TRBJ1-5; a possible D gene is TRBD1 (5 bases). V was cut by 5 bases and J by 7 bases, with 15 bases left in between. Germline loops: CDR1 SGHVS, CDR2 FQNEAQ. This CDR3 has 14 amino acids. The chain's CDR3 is CASSTEGSHQPQHF. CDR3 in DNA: TGTGCCAGCAGCACCGAGGGGTCCCACCAGCCCCAGCATTTT.

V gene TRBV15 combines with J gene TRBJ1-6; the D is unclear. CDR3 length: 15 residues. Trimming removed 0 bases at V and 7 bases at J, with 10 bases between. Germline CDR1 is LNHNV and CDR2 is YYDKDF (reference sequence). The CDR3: CATSRDFTKNSPLHF. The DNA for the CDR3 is TGTGCCACCAGCAGAGATTTTACAAAAAATTCACCCCTCCACTTT.

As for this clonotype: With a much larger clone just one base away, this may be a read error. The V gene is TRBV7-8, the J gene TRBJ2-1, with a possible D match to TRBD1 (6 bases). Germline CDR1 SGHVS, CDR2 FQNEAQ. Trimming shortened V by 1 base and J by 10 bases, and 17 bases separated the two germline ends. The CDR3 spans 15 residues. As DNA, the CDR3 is TGTGCCAGCAGCTTAGATGGTGCAGGGGCGGAAGAGCAGTTCTTC. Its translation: CASSLDGAGAEEQFF. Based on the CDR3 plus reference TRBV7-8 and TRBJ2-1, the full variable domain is GAGVSQSPRYKVAKRGQDVALRCDPISGHVSLFWYQQALGQGPEFLTYFQNEAQLDKSGLPSDRFFAERPEGSVSTLKIQRTQQEDSAVYLCASSLDGAGAEEQFFGPGTRLTVL.

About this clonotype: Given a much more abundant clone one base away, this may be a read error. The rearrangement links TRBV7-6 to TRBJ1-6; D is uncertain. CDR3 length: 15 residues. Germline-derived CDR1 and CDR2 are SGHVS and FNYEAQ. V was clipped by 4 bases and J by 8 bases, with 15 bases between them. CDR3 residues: CASSSFGEWYSPLHF. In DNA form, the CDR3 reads TGTGCCAGCAGCTCCTTTGGAGAGTGGTATTCACCCCTCCACTTT.

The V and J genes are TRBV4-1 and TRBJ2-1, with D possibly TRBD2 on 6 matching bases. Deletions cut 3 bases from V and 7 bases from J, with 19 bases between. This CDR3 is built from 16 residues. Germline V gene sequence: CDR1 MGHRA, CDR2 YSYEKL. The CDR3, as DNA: TGCGCCAGCAGCCAGAATCTCGGGGGTGGTAAGAATGAGCAGTTCTTC. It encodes CASSQNLGGGKNEQFF.

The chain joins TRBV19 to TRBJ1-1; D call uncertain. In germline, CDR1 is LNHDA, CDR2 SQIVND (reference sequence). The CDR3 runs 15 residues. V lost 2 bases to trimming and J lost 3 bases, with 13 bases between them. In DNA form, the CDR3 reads TGTGCCAGTAGTATAAAATGGCCTTGGGACACTGAAGCTTTCTTT. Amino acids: CASSIKWPWDTEAFF.

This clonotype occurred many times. The CDR3 bases are TGTGCCAGCAGCTTAGAAGGCAACCAAGAGACCCAGTACTTC. It encodes CASSLEGNQETQYF. The chain has TRBV7-8 and TRBJ2-5; D uncertain. V gave up 1 base and J gave up 0 bases, with 6 bases separating them. CDR3 length: 14 amino acids. The germline V gene has CDR1 SGHVS and CDR2 FQNEAQ. The full variable domain, its missing parts supplied by reference TRBV7-8 and TRBJ2-5, is GAGVSQSPRYKVAKRGQDVALRCDPISGHVSLFWYQQALGQGPEFLTYFQNEAQLDKSGLPSDRFFAERPEGSVSTLKIQRTQQEDSAVYLCASSLEGNQETQYFGPGTRLLVL.

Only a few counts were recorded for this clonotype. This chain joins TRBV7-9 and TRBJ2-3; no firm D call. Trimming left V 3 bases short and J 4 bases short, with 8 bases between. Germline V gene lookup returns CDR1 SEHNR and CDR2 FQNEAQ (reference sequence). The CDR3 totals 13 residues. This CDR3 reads CASSFPDADTQYF. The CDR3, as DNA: TGTGCCAGCAGCTTCCCGGACGCAGATACGCAGTATTTT.

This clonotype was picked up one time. CDR3 sequence reads: CAISERAHEQYF. For the CDR3, the DNA is TGTGCCATCAGTGAGAGGGCCCACGAGCAGTACTTC. V usage is TRBV10-3 and J usage is TRBJ2-7; D is uncertain. Germline V gives CDR1 ENHRY, CDR2 SYGVKD. Trimming cost V 2 bases and J 5 bases, with 7 bases left between them. CDR3 size: 12 residues.